This entry lists 29 T cell receptor beta chains sequenced from one sample in a study of OX40 agonist ivuxolimab in advanced cancers. TCRdb's table, derived via immunoSEQ multiplex PCR, lists solely in-frame clones and lacks some. The sample shows about 78,000 clones, roughly nine tenths of them seen only once. The sample was CD4+ or CD8+ T cells sorted from blood, taken in a trial of the OX40 agonist ivuxolimab. These receptors were obtained from an adult with an advanced solid tumor such as melanoma, head and neck, liver or kidney cancer.

The rearrangement uses TRBV28 and TRBJ1-4, with D possibly matching TRBD1 (5 bases). This CDR3 contains 11 residues. The germline V gene encodes CDR1 MDHEN and CDR2 SYDVKM. The V and J ends lost 8 bases and 7 bases respectively, with 8 bases between them. CDR3 loop: CASGGVEKLFF. The CDR3 DNA reads as TGTGCCAGCGGAGGGGTTGAAAAACTGTTTTTT.

J is TRBJ1-2 and V is TRBV4-2; tentative D call: TRBD1 (5 bases). Germline CDR1 is LGHNA and CDR2 is YNFKEQ. The CDR3 runs to 16 residues. Trimming removed 1 base at V and 7 bases at J, with 19 bases between. The DNA for the CDR3 is TGTGCCAGCAGCCAAGTGGGAGGCAGGGAGATCGGTGGCTACACCTTC. Protein sequence: CASSQVGGREIGGYTF.

The chain links TRBV18 to TRBJ2-2, with TRBD2 identical over 8 bases. J lost 5 bases, V lost 6 bases, and 8 bases had no gene match. The CDR3 runs to 15 residues. Per the germline V gene, CDR1 is KGHSH and CDR2 is LQKENI. The CDR3 loop is CASSPLLAVTGELFF. The CDR3 DNA is TGTGCCAGCTCCCCTTTACTAGCGGTGACCGGGGAGCTGTTTTTT.

The J gene is TRBJ1-3, the V gene TRBV7-9; D is unclear. CDR1 is SEHNR, CDR2 FQNEAQ, per germline (reference sequence). The V end was cut by 1 base, the J end by 0 bases, with 13 bases between. This CDR3 is built from 17 residues. CDR3 in DNA: TGTGCCAGCAGCTTAGGGGCCGGGGAGAGCTCTGGAAACACCATATATTTT. Its protein is CASSLGAGESSGNTIYF. Based on the CDR3 plus reference TRBV7-9 and TRBJ1-3, the full variable domain is DTGVSQNPRHKITKRGQNVTFRCDPISEHNRLYWYRQTLGQGPEFLTYFQNEAQLEKSRLLSDRFSAERPKGSFSTLEIQRTEQGDSAMYLCASSLGAGESSGNTIYFGEGSWLTVV.

The chain joins TRBV2 to TRBJ1-5; TRBD1 might be the D (5 bases). Trimming left V 8 bases short and J 2 bases short, with 16 bases between. The CDR3 runs to 15 residues. Per the germline V gene, CDR1 is SNHLY and CDR2 is FYNNEI. The CDR3 spells CASEARAGGNQPQHF. The DNA of the CDR3 is TGTGCCAGCGAGGCCCGGGCGGGGGGCAATCAGCCCCAGCATTTT. Full variable domain (remainder filled in from reference TRBV2 and TRBJ1-5): EPEVTQTPSHQVTQMGQEVILRCVPISNHLYFYWYRQILGQKVEFLVSFYNNEISEKSEIFDDQFSVERPDGSNFTLKIRSTKLEDSAMYFCASEARAGGNQPQHFGDGTRLSIL.

The chain employs TRBV11-1 and TRBJ2-7, with unresolved D. V dropped 1 base and J dropped 0 bases, with 10 bases sitting between them. The CDR3 sequence is 15 residues long. Germline assignment: CDR1 SGHAT and CDR2 FQDESV (reference sequence). The CDR3 region is CASSLGTSRSYEQYF. The CDR3 nucleotides are TGTGCCAGCAGCTTAGGAACCAGCCGCTCCTACGAGCAGTACTTC.

This chain connects TRBV5-1 to TRBJ2-2; TRBD1 aligns across 9 bases. Per germline, CDR1 SGHRS and CDR2 YFSETQ. This CDR3 is built from 17 residues. V lost 1 base, J lost 5 bases, and 9 bases stayed unmatched. DNA for the CDR3: TGCGCCAGCAGCTTGCTGCCGGGACAGGGAGGGACCGGGGAGCTGTTTTTT. Its protein product is CASSLLPGQGGTGELFF. The variable domain in full, with the rest retrieved from reference TRBV5-1 and TRBJ2-2, is KAGVTQTPRYLIKTRGQQVTLSCSPISGHRSVSWYQQTPGQGLQFLFEYFSETQRNKGNFPGRFSGRQFSNSRSEMNVSTLELGDSALYLCASSLLPGQGGTGELFFGEGSRLTVL.

The chain recombines TRBV2 with TRBJ2-7, with unresolved D. CDR1 and CDR2 (germline): SNHLY, FYNNEI. V shed 10 bases and J shed 2 bases, with 6 bases lying between them. This CDR3 comprises 10 residues. CDR3 sequence reads: CAIATYEQYF. The CDR3 DNA is TGTGCCATCGCGACCTACGAGCAGTACTTC.

Here the CDR3 reads CASSLGGGPNTEAFF. The CDR3 DNA sequence: TGTGCCAGCAGCTTAGGGGGGGGCCCTAACACTGAAGCTTTCTTT. The V and J genes are TRBV11-3 and TRBJ1-1, with D possibly TRBD1 on 6 matching bases. V lost 1 base, J lost 2 bases, and 11 bases lay in between. Per germline, CDR1 SGHNT and CDR2 YENEEA. The CDR3 contains 15 residues. Together with reference TRBV11-3 and TRBJ1-1, the CDR3 gives the full variable domain: EAGVVQSPRYKIIEKKQPVAFWCNPISGHNTLYWYLQNLGQGPELLIRYENEEAVDDSQLPKDRFSAERLKGVDSTLKIQPAELGDSAVYLCASSLGGGPNTEAFFGQGTRLTVV.

This chain connects TRBV5-1 to TRBJ1-5; 8 positions agree with TRBD1. CDR1 is SGHRS and CDR2 is YFSETQ in the germline V gene. Unmatched junction bases numbered 8, after V lost 1 base and J lost 5 bases. The CDR3 length is 16 residues. The CDR3 sequence is CASSLTGQGGDQPQHF. CDR3 nucleotide sequence: TGCGCCAGCAGCTTGACCGGACAGGGTGGGGATCAGCCCCAGCATTTT.

V is TRBV5-1 and J is TRBJ1-4; D unclear. The ends were cut back, 6 bases at V and 5 bases at J, with 11 bases in the middle. The CDR3 totals 13 residues. Germline V CDR1 and CDR2: SGHRS, YFSETQ. The CDR3 DNA reads as TGCGCCAGCAATCCAGCACCGAATGAAAAACTGTTTTTT. Its translation: CASNPAPNEKLFF.

CDR3 coding DNA: TGTGCCAGCAGCACCCAAGACAGGCTCTGTTGCTCTGGGGCCAACGTCCTGACTTTC. Amino acids: CASSTQDRLCCSGANVLTF. The chain joins TRBV21-1 to TRBJ2-6; the D call in the table, TRBD1, was not verified against the DNA. TRBV21-1 is assigned pseudogene status. This CDR3 comprises 19 residues.

The chain links TRBV7-2 to TRBJ2-1; 10 bases are shared with TRBD2. The CDR3 totals 16 residues. CDR1 SGHTA and CDR2 FQGNSA come from the germline V gene. The junction had 15 bases not matched to a gene; V was cut back by 7 bases and J by 9 bases. The CDR3 protein is CASTLGSGGDPGEQFF. The CDR3 coding sequence is TGTGCCAGCACCCTAGGGAGCGGGGGGGATCCGGGTGAGCAGTTCTTC.

This rearrangement joins TRBV5-6 to TRBJ1-2; D is undetermined. Between the trimmed V and J ends, which lost 0 bases and 1 base, there was a span of 13 bases. The CDR3 extends over 16 amino acids. The V gene's germline CDR1 is SGHDT and CDR2 YYEEEE. The CDR3 sequence is CASSLVSAADNYGYTF. In nucleotides, the CDR3 is TGTGCCAGCAGCTTGGTGAGCGCGGCAGATAACTATGGCTACACCTTC.

This clone was observed a handful of times. This specimen includes other DNA sequences encoding the same CDR3. The chain has TRBV5-1 and TRBJ2-7; TRBD1 matches 10 bases. Trimming cost V 3 bases and J 5 bases; bases outside gene matches: 2. Germline-derived CDR1 and CDR2 are SGHRS and YFSETQ. This CDR3 contains 13 residues. The CDR3 DNA is TGCGCCAGCAGCTCAGGGACAGGGGACGAGCAGTACTTC. Encoded protein: CASSSGTGDEQYF.

CDR3 protein: CASRDRANTGELFF. The DNA of the CDR3 is TGCGCCAGCAGGGACAGGGCGAACACCGGGGAGCTGTTTTTT. This chain links TRBV10-1 with TRBJ2-2, with 8 bases matching TRBD1. CDR3 size: 14 residues. In germline, CDR1 is WNHNN, CDR2 SYGVQD (reference sequence). V lost 6 bases, J lost 0 bases, and 0 bases stayed unmatched.

This CDR3 is CASTCDWADGYTF. In DNA, the CDR3 is TGTGCCAGCACCTGTGATTGGGCCGACGGCTACACCTTC. The chain carries TRBV11-3 and TRBJ1-2; D is unclear. The CDR3 consists of 13 residues. V was pared by 7 bases and J by 8 bases, with 17 bases between. Germline loops: CDR1 SGHNT, CDR2 YENEEA.

The rearrangement links TRBV18 to TRBJ1-1; no firm D call. CDR1 KGHSH and CDR2 LQKENI come from the germline V gene. The CDR3 runs to 13 residues. The V gene lost 3 bases and the J gene lost 4 bases, with 9 bases spanning the gap. For the CDR3, the DNA is TGTGCCAGCTCACCCGCCCGAGTCACTGAAGCTTTCTTT. Amino acid sequence: CASSPARVTEAFF.

The chain has TRBV30 and TRBJ2-7, with TRBD1 as a possible D gene (6 bases). This CDR3 is 12 amino acids long. Trimming pared 2 bases from V and 4 bases from J, leaving 9 bases between. CDR1 and CDR2 from the germline V gene are GTSNPN and SVGIG (reference sequence). CDR3 residues: CAWSRTAYEQYF. In nucleotides, the CDR3 is TGTGCCTGGAGTCGGACAGCTTACGAGCAGTACTTC. Full variable domain (remainder filled in from reference TRBV30 and TRBJ2-7): SQTIHQWPATLVQPVGSPLSLECTVEGTSNPNLYWYRQAAGRGLQLLFYSVGIGQISSEVPQNLSASRPQDRQFILSSKKLLLSDSGFYLCAWSRTAYEQYFGPGTRLTVT.

The chain couples TRBV5-4 to TRBJ1-1, with 9 bases lining up with TRBD1. The CDR3 sequence is 15 residues long. With V trimmed by 1 base and J by 5 bases, 6 bases remained unmatched. Germline CDR1 and CDR2: SGHNT and YYREEE (reference sequence). In nucleotides, the CDR3 is TGTGCCAGCAGCTTGCCCGGGACAGGGCATACTGAAGCTTTCTTT. Translating it yields CASSLPGTGHTEAFF.

This clone was detected once. The chain has TRBV27 and TRBJ2-2, with no clear D. The ends were cut back, 6 bases at V and 1 base at J, with 9 bases in the middle. Germline V gene sequence: CDR1 MNHEY, CDR2 SMNVEV (reference sequence). CDR3 length: 14 residues. The CDR3: CASSTDWNTGELFF. CDR3 DNA sequence: TGTGCCAGCAGCACTGACTGGAACACCGGGGAGCTGTTTTTT.

This clone was observed a few times. One junction end disagrees with the germline gene, perhaps due to a read error. The DNA for the CDR3 is TGCCTTACGACGATGAACACTGAAGCTTTCTTT. It yields the protein CLTTMNTEAFF. The chain employs TRBV28 and TRBJ1-1; D is unresolved. This CDR3 comprises 11 residues. Germline V lookup: CDR1 MDHEN, CDR2 SYDVKM.

The chain employs TRBV11-2 and TRBJ2-7; 8 bases fit TRBD1. V lost 4 bases to trimming and J lost 4 bases; unmatched junction nucleotides: 6. CDR1 is SGHAT and CDR2 is FQNNGV in the germline V gene. The CDR3 runs 14 residues. The CDR3 loop reads CASSSIGQGYEQYF. CDR3 bases: TGTGCCAGCAGCTCGATCGGACAGGGTTACGAGCAGTACTTC.

The chain employs TRBV29-1 and TRBJ1-1; D unclear. V shed 2 bases and J shed 1 base, with 11 bases lying between them. The CDR3 is 14 residues long. The germline gives CDR1 SQVTM, CDR2 ANQGSEA. The CDR3 sequence: CSVEKPPGNTEAFF. CDR3 sequence (DNA): TGCAGCGTTGAAAAGCCCCCCGGGAACACTGAAGCTTTCTTT.

CDR3 nucleotide sequence: TGTGCCAGCACCATGGACAGGGAAGGAGAAAAACTGTTTTTT. It encodes CASTMDREGEKLFF. The chain joins TRBV2 to TRBJ1-4, with TRBD1 matching 8 bases. Unmatched junction bases numbered 9, after V lost 7 bases and J lost 8 bases. CDR1 and CDR2 from the germline V gene are SNHLY and FYNNEI. The CDR3 is made up of 14 amino acids. The whole variable domain, remainder taken from reference TRBV2 and TRBJ1-4, is EPEVTQTPSHQVTQMGQEVILRCVPISNHLYFYWYRQILGQKVEFLVSFYNNEISEKSEIFDDQFSVERPDGSNFTLKIRSTKLEDSAMYFCASTMDREGEKLFFGSGTQLSVL.

The chain is built from TRBV10-2 and TRBJ2-2, with D unresolved. This CDR3 has 12 amino acids. The V end was cut by 9 bases, the J end by 5 bases, with 10 bases between. CDR1 is WSHSY and CDR2 is SAAADI in the germline V gene. Here the CDR3 DNA reads TGCGCCAGTACCCCCGAAACCGGGGAGCTGTTTTTT. Translating gives CASTPETGELFF.

J is TRBJ2-6 and V is TRBV6-1, with D uncertain. Deletions cut 4 bases from V and 2 bases from J, with 9 bases between. Looked up from germline, CDR1 is MNHNS and CDR2 is SASEGT. The CDR3 runs to 15 residues. The CDR3 nucleotides are TGTGCCAGCAGTGTCCCCCCCCCTGGGGCCAACGTCCTGACTTTC. It yields the protein CASSVPPPGANVLTF.

The V and J genes are TRBV4-2 and TRBJ2-5, with TRBD2 matching over 10 bases. This CDR3 is 15 amino acids long. The germline V gene encodes CDR1 LGHNA and CDR2 YNFKEQ. J was trimmed by 9 bases and V by 1 base; bases with no gene match: 8. The CDR3 nucleotides read TGTGCCAGCAGCCAAGGGACTAGCGGCATTGGGGCCCAGTACTTC. Translated, it gives CASSQGTSGIGAQYF.

This sequence joins TRBV6-7 and TRBJ2-7; no clear D gene. TRBV6-7 is an ORF; its function is uncertain. This CDR3 is built from 15 residues. With 2 bases removed from V and 0 bases from J, the gap between germline ends came to 11 bases. CDR3 nucleotide sequence: TGTGCCAGCAGTTACGGCGGAATGAGCTCCTACGAGCAGTACTTC. Protein: CASSYGGMSSYEQYF.